Each of the 20 T cell receptor beta chains below was sequenced from the same sample in a study of T cells in Graves' hyperthyroidism and ophthalmopathy. Amplification of TCR beta CDR3 regions used RNA as the template. Initially, a first-round RT-PCR of the TCR CDR3 employed the HTBI primer set. TCRdb independently ran MiXCR on the multiplex PCR reads; one entry per CDR3 protein. The data contain hundreds of thousands of distinct CDR3 sequences, approximately 15% of them singletons. The sequencing sample was made of blood. Receptors originate from a woman between 45 and 60 years old with Graves' ophthalmopathy.

This clonotype was observed many times. CDR3 DNA sequence: TGTGCCAGCAGCCGATGGGGACAGGGGCTTAGCAATCAGCCCCAGCATTTT. Protein: CASSRWGQGLSNQPQHF. The chain employs TRBV7-9 and TRBJ1-5; TRBD1 matches 10 bases. Germline CDR1 reads SEHNR; CDR2 reads FQNEAQ (reference sequence). Trimming took 5 bases from V and 0 from J; bases not matched to a gene: 7. There are 17 residues in the CDR3.

Only a few counts were recorded for this clonotype. At one of its ends the junction is not consistent with the germline gene, which may arise from a read error. The V gene is TRBV7-9, the J gene TRBJ2-2; 12 nucleotides agree with TRBD2. CDR1 is SEHNR and CDR2 is FQNEAQ in the germline V gene (reference sequence). The CDR3 loop spans 16 amino acids. The chain's CDR3 is CASSLAGGSNTGELFF. CDR3 sequence (DNA): TGTGCCAGCAGCCTAGCGGGAGGGTCGAACACCGGGGAGCTGTTTTTT.

With regard to this clonotype: This sequence may be a read error, since a much larger clone differs from it by one base. The chain combines TRBV20-1 with TRBJ2-5; D uncertain. The CDR3 has 11 residues. Trimming stripped 5 bases from V and 11 bases from J, with 15 bases between. Germline V CDR1 and CDR2: DFQATT, SNEGSKA (reference sequence). CDR3: CSARRPASQYF. CDR3 bases: TGCAGTGCTCGAAGACCGGCCTCACAGTACTTC.

The chain is built from TRBV5-1 and TRBJ2-7; weak D call: TRBD2 (6 bases). The CDR3 spans 15 residues. The germline V gene has CDR1 SGHRS and CDR2 YFSETQ. Trimming shortened V by 0 bases and J by 3 bases, and 13 bases separated the two germline ends. This CDR3 reads CASSLVAGKDYEQYF. The DNA for the CDR3 is TGCGCCAGCAGCTTGGTTGCGGGAAAAGACTACGAGCAGTACTTC.

This clonotype has a handful of counts. The chain links TRBV6-1 to TRBJ1-2; D possibly corresponds to TRBD1 (6 bases). V was shortened by 3 bases and J by 5 bases, with 16 bases between the two germline ends. The CDR3 contains 15 residues. Germline values: CDR1 MNHNS, CDR2 SASEGT. The CDR3 loop reads CASSETGGGFYGYTF. The CDR3 DNA sequence: TGTGCCAGCAGTGAGACAGGTGGTGGGTTTTATGGCTACACCTTC.

This clonotype was found many times. The chain carries TRBV10-3 and TRBJ2-2, with 10 bases aligning to TRBD1. V lost 6 bases and J lost 4; bases outside the gene matches: 2. The germline V gene encodes CDR1 ENHRY and CDR2 SYGVKD. The CDR3 contains 14 residues. CDR3 loop: CAIRTGGVTGELFF. DNA for the CDR3: TGTGCCATCAGGACAGGGGGCGTCACCGGGGAGCTGTTTTTT.

This clonotype occurred many times. The chain employs TRBV11-2 and TRBJ1-4; maybe TRBD1 (5 bases). V shed 1 base and J shed 4 bases, with 10 bases lying between them. There are 15 residues in the CDR3. Per germline, CDR1 SGHAT and CDR2 FQNNGV. In nucleotides, the CDR3 is TGTGCCAGCAGCTTAGGCCGGGACGGTAATGAAAAACTGTTTTTT. Encoded protein: CASSLGRDGNEKLFF. Drawing the rest from reference TRBV11-2 and TRBJ1-4, the complete variable domain is EAGVAQSPRYKIIEKRQSVAFWCNPISGHATLYWYQQILGQGPKLLIQFQNNGVVDDSQLPKDRFSAERLKGVDSTLKIQPAKLEDSAVYLCASSLGRDGNEKLFFGSGTQLSVL.

This clonotype showed up many times. The V gene is TRBV11-2, the J gene TRBJ2-7; D could derive from TRBD1 or TRBD2 (5 bases each). The V gene's germline CDR1 is SGHAT and CDR2 FQNNGV. With 5 bases removed from V and 3 bases from J, the gap between germline ends came to 11 bases. CDR3 length: 13 amino acids. The CDR3: CASSLGGIYEQYF. For the CDR3, the DNA is TGTGCCAGCAGCCTTGGGGGAATCTACGAGCAGTACTTC.

In this sample, this clonotype turned up many times. The chain recombines TRBV20-1 with TRBJ2-1; tentatively, D is TRBD1 or TRBD2 (5 bases each). The CDR3 has 17 residues. Germline V lookup: CDR1 DFQATT, CDR2 SNEGSKA (reference sequence). Trimming took 5 bases from V and 3 from J, leaving 23 bases between them. The CDR3 nucleotides read TGCAGTGCTGGGGACGTGGGGCATCCATCATTCTACAATGAGCAGTTCTTC. Its protein is CSAGDVGHPSFYNEQFF.

Of note for this clonotype: At one boundary the junction diverges from the germline segment, which might be a read error. This chain links TRBV5-1 with TRBJ2-1; TRBD1 matches 7 bases. Germline assignment: CDR1 SGHRS and CDR2 YFSETQ. This CDR3 is built from 14 residues. The CDR3 protein is CAGSLGTAYNEQFF. The CDR3 DNA sequence: TGCGCCGGCAGCTTAGGGACAGCTTACAATGAGCAGTTCTTC.

The chain has TRBV20-1 and TRBJ2-7, with TRBD2 matching over 11 bases. Germline V gene lookup returns CDR1 DFQATT and CDR2 SNEGSKA (reference sequence). The CDR3 has 15 amino acids. V lost 3 bases to trimming and J lost 1 base; unmatched junction nucleotides: 5. The CDR3 DNA sequence: TGCAGTGCTAGCACTACTAGCGGGGGATCCTACGAGCAGTACTTC. Protein: CSASTTSGGSYEQYF.

The V and J genes are TRBV12-3 or TRBV12-4 and TRBJ1-6; 11 nucleotides agree with TRBD1. This CDR3 spans 17 amino acids. Losses at the gene ends were 4 bases for V and 6 bases for J; bases not matched to a gene: 8. The CDR3 sequence: CASSSWTGGYSNSPLHF. CDR3 in DNA: TGTGCCAGCAGTTCCTGGACAGGGGGCTACAGTAATTCACCCCTCCACTTT.

The chain employs TRBV3-1 and TRBJ2-5; D is undetermined. The CDR3 sequence is 13 residues long. V lost 8 bases, J lost 2 bases, and 12 bases lay in between. Germline values: CDR1 LGHDT, CDR2 YNNKEL (reference sequence). The CDR3 protein is CASARGAQETQYF. CDR3 nucleotide sequence: TGTGCCAGCGCCCGCGGAGCTCAAGAGACCCAGTACTTC.

In the case of this clonotype: An end of the junction differs from the germline gene, which may be a read error. The CDR3 sequence: CASSNSGHYEQYF. The CDR3 DNA reads TGTGCCAGCAGTAACTCAGGGCACTACGAGCAGTACTTC. V is TRBV6-5 and J is TRBJ2-7, with TRBD1 as a possible D gene (5 bases). The CDR3 spans 13 residues. Germline loops: CDR1 MNHEY, CDR2 SVGAGI.

This clonotype was seen at least ten times. This chain joins TRBV2 and TRBJ2-5; D uncertain. Germline loops: CDR1 SNHLY, CDR2 FYNNEI. Trimming removed 3 bases at V and 6 bases at J, with 11 bases between. This CDR3 spans 13 amino acids. CDR3 sequence (DNA): TGTGCCAGCAGTGACCTGGGTAAGAAGACCCAGTACTTC. Encoded protein: CASSDLGKKTQYF. Using reference TRBV2 and TRBJ2-5 for the parts outside the CDR3, the full variable domain is EPEVTQTPSHQVTQMGQEVILRCVPISNHLYFYWYRQILGQKVEFLVSFYNNEISEKSEIFDDQFSVERPDGSNFTLKIRSTKLEDSAMYFCASSDLGKKTQYFGPGTRLLVL.

In this sample, this clonotype turned up a few times. CDR3 protein: CASSRDRGGMNEQFF. CDR3 bases: TGCGCCAGCAGCCGGGACAGGGGAGGTATGAATGAGCAGTTCTTC. The V and J genes are TRBV4-3 and TRBJ2-1; the match to TRBD1 covers 10 bases. CDR3 length: 15 residues. After removal of 4 bases from V and 7 bases from J, the junction contained 7 bases not matched to a gene. Germline V gene sequence: CDR1 LGHNA, CDR2 YSLEER.

This clonotype occurred many times. The rearrangement links TRBV28 to TRBJ2-7, with no clear D. This CDR3 has 14 amino acids. CDR1 is MDHEN, CDR2 SYDVKM, per germline. Deletions cut 7 bases from V and 2 bases from J, with 15 bases between. The CDR3 DNA follows: TGTGCCAGCATCAGTGGGGTTTTGGCCTACGAGCAGTACTTC. Translating gives CASISGVLAYEQYF.

This clonotype was picked up one time. The rearrangement links TRBV29-1 to TRBJ2-2, with 7 bases matching TRBD1. V dropped 5 bases and J dropped 0; count of bases not matched to a gene: 6. Looked up from germline, CDR1 is SQVTM and CDR2 is ANQGSEA. This CDR3 is 15 amino acids long. The CDR3 DNA is TGCAGCGTTTCGACAGGGACGGCGAACACCGGGGAGCTGTTTTTT. It is translated as CSVSTGTANTGELFF.

The table lists this clonotype with a few counts. The chain uses TRBV6-1 and TRBJ2-2; D is possibly TRBD1 (5 bases). CDR1 and CDR2 from the germline V gene are MNHNS and SASEGT. Trimming stripped 4 bases from V and 2 bases from J, with 8 bases between. The CDR3 is 14 residues long. The CDR3 DNA follows: TGTGCCAGCAGTGGGACAAGTAACACCGGGGAGCTGTTTTTT. Translated, it gives CASSGTSNTGELFF.

This clonotype was observed many times. V and J are TRBV28 and TRBJ2-1; TRBD2 matches at 8 bases. The CDR3 covers 16 residues. After removal of 3 bases from V and 4 bases from J, the junction contained 8 bases not matched to a gene. Germline V gene data show CDR1 as MDHEN and CDR2 as SYDVKM. CDR3 amino acids: CASSFVLAGRYNEQFF. CDR3 DNA sequence: TGTGCCAGCAGTTTTGTCTTAGCGGGACGGTACAATGAGCAGTTCTTC. The variable domain in full, with the rest retrieved from reference TRBV28 and TRBJ2-1, is DVKVTQSSRYLVKRTGEKVFLECVQDMDHENMFWYRQDPGLGLRLIYFSYDVKMKEKGDIPEGYSVSREKKERFSLILESASTNQTSMYLCASSFVLAGRYNEQFFGPGTRLTVL.